This T cell receptor beta chain comes out of a study of blood T cell repertoires in COVID-19. This CDR3 comprises 13 residues. Trimming removed 6 bases from V and 9 bases from J, with 18 bases in between. Only in-frame clones appear in the TCRdb table, and some are missing; sequencing was by immunoSEQ multiplex PCR. The sample lists under 500,000 clones; 80% to 90% were seen once. The source is a man between 25 and 39 years old who had recovered from COVID-19. V usage is TRBV12-3 or TRBV12-4 and J usage is TRBJ2-7; perhaps TRBD1 as D (6 bases). Material: PBMCs or T cells enriched from blood (not recorded which). The chain's CDR3 is CASSNPQGLGQYF. In DNA, the CDR3 is TGTGCCAGCAGCAATCCACAGGGTTTGGGGCAGTACTTC.